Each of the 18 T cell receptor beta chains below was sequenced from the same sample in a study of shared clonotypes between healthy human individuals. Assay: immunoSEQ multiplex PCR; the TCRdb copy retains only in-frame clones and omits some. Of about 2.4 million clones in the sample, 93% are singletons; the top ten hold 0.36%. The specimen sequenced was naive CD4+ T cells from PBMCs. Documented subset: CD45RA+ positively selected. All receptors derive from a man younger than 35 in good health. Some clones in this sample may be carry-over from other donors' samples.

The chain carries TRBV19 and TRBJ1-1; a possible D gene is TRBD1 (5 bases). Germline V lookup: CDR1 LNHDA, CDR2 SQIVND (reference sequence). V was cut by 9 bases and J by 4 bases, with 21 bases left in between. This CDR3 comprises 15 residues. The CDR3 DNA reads TGTGCCAGCCGCAAACCCGGGGGGTGGAGCACTGAAGCTTTCTTT. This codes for CASRKPGGWSTEAFF.

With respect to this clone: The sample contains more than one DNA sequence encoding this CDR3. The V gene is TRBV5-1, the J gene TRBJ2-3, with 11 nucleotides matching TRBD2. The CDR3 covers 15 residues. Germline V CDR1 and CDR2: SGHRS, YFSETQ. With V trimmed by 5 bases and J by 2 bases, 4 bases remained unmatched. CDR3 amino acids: CASSLAGGDTDTQYF. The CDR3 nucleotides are TGCGCCAGCAGTTTAGCGGGAGGGGACACAGATACGCAGTATTTT.

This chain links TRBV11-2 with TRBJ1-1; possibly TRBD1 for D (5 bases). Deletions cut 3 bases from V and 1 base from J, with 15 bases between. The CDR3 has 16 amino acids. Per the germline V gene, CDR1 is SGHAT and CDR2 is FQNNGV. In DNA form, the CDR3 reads TGTGCCAGCAGCTTGCGGAAAGGGACTGGGAACACTGAAGCTTTCTTT. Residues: CASSLRKGTGNTEAFF.

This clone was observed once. The DNA of the CDR3 is TGTGCCAGCAGCTTATTGGCCACCGGGGAGCTGTTTTTT. It yields the protein CASSLLATGELFF. The gene calls are TRBV7-2 and TRBJ2-2; no firm D call. V was clipped by 2 bases and J by 4 bases, with 5 bases between them. Germline CDR1 and CDR2: SGHTA and FQGNSA. There are 13 residues in the CDR3.

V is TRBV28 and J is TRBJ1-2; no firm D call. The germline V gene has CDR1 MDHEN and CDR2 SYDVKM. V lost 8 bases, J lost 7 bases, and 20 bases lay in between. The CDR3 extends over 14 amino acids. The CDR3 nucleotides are TGTGCCAGCCTAAAGTACCGCCAGATTGGTGGCTACACCTTC. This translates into CASLKYRQIGGYTF.

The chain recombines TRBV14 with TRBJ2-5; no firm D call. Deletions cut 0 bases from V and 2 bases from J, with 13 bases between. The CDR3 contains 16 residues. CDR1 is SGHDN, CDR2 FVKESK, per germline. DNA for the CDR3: TGTGCCAGCAGCCAAGAGATAGATTTGAGGCAAGAGACCCAGTACTTC. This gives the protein CASSQEIDLRQETQYF.

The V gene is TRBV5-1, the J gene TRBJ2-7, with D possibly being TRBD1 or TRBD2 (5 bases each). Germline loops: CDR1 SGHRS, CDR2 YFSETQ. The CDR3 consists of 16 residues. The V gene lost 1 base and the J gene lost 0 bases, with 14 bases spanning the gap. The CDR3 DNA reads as TGCGCCAGCAGCTTGATGGGGGAGCCGCGCTCCTACGAGCAGTACTTC. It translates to CASSLMGEPRSYEQYF.

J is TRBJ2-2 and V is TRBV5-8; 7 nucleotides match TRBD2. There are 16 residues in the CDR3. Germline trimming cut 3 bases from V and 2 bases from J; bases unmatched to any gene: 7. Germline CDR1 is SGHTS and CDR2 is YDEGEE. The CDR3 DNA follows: TGTGCCAGCAGCTGGCGGGGAGCGGGAAACACCGGGGAGCTGTTTTTT. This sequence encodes CASSWRGAGNTGELFF.

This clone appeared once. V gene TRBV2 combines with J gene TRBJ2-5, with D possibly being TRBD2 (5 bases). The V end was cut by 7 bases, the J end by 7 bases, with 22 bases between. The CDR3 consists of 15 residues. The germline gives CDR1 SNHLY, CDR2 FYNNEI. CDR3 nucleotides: TGTGCCAGCACGGAAAAGGGCAACCCGGCGGGGACCCAGTACTTC. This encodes CASTEKGNPAGTQYF.

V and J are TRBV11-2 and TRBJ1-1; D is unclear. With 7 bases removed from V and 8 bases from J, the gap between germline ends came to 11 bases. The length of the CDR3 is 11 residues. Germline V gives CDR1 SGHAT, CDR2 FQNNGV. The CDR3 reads CASTLTEEAFF. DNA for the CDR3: TGTGCCAGCACCTTGACGGAGGAAGCTTTCTTT.

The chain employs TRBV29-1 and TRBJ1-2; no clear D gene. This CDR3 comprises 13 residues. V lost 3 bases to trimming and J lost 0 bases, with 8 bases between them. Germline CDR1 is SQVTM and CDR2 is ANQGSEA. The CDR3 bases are TGCAGCGTTGATACAAGAACTAACTATGGCTACACCTTC. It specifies CSVDTRTNYGYTF.

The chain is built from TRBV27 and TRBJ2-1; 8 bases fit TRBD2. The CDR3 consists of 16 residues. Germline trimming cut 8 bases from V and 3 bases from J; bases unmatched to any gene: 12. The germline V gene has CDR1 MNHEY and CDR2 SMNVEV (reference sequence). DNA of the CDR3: TGTGCCAGCTCGGGAGGGACGCGGCTGAACTACAATGAGCAGTTCTTC. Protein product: CASSGGTRLNYNEQFF.

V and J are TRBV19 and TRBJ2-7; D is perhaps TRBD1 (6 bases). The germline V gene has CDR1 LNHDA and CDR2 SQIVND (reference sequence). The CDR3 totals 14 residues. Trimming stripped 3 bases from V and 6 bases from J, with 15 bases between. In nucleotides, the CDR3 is TGTGCCAGTAGTATCCAAGGGGGTACCAGCGAGCAGTACTTC. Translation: CASSIQGGTSEQYF.

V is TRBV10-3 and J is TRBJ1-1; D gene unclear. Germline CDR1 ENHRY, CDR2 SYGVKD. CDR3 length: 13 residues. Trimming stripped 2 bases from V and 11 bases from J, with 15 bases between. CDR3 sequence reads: CAISETSPKVAFF. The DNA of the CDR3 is TGTGCCATCAGTGAGACCTCTCCAAAGGTGGCTTTCTTT.

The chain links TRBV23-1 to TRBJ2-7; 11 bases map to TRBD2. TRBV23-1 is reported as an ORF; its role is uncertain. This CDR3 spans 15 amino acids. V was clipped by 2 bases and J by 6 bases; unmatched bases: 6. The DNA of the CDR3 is TGCGCCAGCAGTCAAAGGGGCCTAGCGGGAGGCGAGCAGTACTTC. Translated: CASSQRGLAGGEQYF.

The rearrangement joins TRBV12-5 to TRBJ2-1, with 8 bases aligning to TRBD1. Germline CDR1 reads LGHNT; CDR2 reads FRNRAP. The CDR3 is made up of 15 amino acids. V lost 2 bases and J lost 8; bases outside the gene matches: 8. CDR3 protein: CASGLPQGALDEQFF. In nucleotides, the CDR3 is TGTGCTAGTGGTTTGCCCCAGGGGGCCTTGGATGAGCAGTTCTTC.

The CDR3 here is CASSSRGQPQHF. The CDR3 nucleotides are TGTGCCAGTAGTAGTAGGGGCCAGCCCCAGCATTTT. J is TRBJ1-5 and V is TRBV19, with D possibly TRBD1 on 5 matching bases. CDR1 LNHDA and CDR2 SQIVND come from the germline V gene (reference sequence). The CDR3 runs 12 residues. The ends were cut back, 4 bases at V and 7 bases at J, with 8 bases in the middle.

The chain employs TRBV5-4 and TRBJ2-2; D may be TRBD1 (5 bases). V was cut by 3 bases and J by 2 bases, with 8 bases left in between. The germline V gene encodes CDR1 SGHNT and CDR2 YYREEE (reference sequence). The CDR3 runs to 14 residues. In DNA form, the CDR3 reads TGTGCCAGCAGCTGGCAGGGTAACACCGGGGAGCTGTTTTTT. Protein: CASSWQGNTGELFF.